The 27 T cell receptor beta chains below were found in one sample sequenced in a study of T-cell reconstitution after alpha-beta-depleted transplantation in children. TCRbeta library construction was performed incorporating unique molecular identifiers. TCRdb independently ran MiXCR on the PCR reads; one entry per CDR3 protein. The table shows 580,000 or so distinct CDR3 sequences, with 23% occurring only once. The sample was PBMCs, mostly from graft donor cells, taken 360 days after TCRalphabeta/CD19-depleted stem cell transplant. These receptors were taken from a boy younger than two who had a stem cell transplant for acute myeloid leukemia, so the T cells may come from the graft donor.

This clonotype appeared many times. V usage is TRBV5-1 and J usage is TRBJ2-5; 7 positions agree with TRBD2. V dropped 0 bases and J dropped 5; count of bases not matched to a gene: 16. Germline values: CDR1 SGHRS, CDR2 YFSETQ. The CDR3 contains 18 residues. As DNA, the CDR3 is TGCGCCAGCAGCTTGGGGGGGGACTACCCAACTCTTCGGGAGACCCAGTACTTC. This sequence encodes CASSLGGDYPTLRETQYF. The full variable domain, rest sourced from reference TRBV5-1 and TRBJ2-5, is KAGVTQTPRYLIKTRGQQVTLSCSPISGHRSVSWYQQTPGQGLQFLFEYFSETQRNKGNFPGRFSGRQFSNSRSEMNVSTLELGDSALYLCASSLGGDYPTLRETQYFGPGTRLLVL.

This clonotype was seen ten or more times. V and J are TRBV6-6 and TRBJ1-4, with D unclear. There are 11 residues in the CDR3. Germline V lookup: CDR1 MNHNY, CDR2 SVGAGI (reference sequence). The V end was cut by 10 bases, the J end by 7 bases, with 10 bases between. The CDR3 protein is CAIGGGEKLFF. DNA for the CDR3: TGTGCCATTGGAGGAGGTGAAAAACTGTTTTTT.

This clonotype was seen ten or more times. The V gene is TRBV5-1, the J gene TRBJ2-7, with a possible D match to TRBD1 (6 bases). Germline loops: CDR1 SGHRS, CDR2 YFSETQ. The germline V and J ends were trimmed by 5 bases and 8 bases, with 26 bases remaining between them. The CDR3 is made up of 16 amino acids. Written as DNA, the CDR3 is TGCGCCAGCAGGCAACCCCCAAAGGACAAACAGGGAAAGCAGTACTTC. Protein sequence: CASRQPPKDKQGKQYF.

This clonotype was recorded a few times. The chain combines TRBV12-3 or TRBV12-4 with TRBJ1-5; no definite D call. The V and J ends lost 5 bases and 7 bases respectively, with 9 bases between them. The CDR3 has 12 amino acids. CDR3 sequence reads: CASSPVGQPQHF. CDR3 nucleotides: TGTGCCAGCAGTCCCGTCGGGCAGCCCCAGCATTTT.

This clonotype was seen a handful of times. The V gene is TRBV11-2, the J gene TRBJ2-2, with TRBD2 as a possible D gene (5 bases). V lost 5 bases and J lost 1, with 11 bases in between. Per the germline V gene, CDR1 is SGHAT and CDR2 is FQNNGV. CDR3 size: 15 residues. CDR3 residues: CASSPRAQNTGELFF. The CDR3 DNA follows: TGTGCCAGCAGCCCGAGGGCACAGAACACCGGGGAGCTGTTTTTT.

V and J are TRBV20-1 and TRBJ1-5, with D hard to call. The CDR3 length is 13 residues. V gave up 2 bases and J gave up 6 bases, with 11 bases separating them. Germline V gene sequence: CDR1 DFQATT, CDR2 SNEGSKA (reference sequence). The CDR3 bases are TGCAGTGCTAGATCAACGAGGGTTCAGCCCCAGCATTTT. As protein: CSARSTRVQPQHF.

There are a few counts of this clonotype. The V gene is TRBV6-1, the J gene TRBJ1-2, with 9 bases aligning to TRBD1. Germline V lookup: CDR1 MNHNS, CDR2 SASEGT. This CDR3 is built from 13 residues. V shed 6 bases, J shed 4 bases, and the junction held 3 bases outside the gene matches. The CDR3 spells CASSGQGSYGYTF. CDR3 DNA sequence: TGTGCCAGCAGCGGACAGGGGTCCTATGGCTACACCTTC.

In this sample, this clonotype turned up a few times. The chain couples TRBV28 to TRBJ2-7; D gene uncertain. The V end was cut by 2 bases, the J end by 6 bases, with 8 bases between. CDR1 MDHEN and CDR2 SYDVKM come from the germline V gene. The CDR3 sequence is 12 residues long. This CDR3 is CASSLAVGEQYV. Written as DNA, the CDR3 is TGTGCCAGCAGTTTAGCAGTCGGCGAGCAGTACGTC.

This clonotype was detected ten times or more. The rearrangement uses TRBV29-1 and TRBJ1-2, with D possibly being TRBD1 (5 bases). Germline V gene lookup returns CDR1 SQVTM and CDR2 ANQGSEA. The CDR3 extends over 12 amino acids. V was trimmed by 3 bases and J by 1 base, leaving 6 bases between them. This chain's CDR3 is CSVDGGNYGYTF. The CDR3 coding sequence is TGCAGCGTTGACGGGGGTAACTATGGCTACACCTTC.

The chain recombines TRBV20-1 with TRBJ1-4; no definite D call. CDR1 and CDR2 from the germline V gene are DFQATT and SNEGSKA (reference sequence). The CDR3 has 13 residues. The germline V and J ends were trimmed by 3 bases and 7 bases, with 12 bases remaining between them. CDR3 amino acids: CSASEGSTEKLFF. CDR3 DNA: TGCAGTGCTAGTGAGGGTAGTACTGAAAAACTGTTTTTT.

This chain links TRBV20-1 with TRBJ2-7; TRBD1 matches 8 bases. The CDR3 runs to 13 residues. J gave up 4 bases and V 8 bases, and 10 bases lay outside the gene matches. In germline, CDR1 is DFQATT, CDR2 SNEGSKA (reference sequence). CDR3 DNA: TGCAGTTTTGCCCGACAGGGGATTTACGAGCAGTACGTC. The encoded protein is CSFARQGIYEQYV.

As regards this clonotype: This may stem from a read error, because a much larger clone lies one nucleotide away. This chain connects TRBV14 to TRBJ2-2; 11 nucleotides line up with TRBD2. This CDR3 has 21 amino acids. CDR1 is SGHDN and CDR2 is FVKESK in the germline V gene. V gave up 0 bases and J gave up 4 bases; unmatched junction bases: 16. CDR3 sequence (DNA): TGTGCCAGCAGCCAAGACCTAGCGGGGGGTCTTGGACCGTGGAGCACCGGGGAGCTGTTTTTT. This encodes CASSQDLAGGLGPWSTGELFF.

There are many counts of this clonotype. The chain's CDR3 is CSANHRGRKAFF. The CDR3 DNA reads as TGCAGTGCTAATCACAGGGGGAGGAAGGCTTTCTTT. The chain carries TRBV20-1 and TRBJ1-1; 8 nucleotides line up with TRBD1. The CDR3 loop spans 12 amino acids. Losses at the gene ends were 4 bases for V and 11 bases for J; bases not matched to a gene: 9. CDR1 is DFQATT and CDR2 is SNEGSKA in the germline V gene (reference sequence).

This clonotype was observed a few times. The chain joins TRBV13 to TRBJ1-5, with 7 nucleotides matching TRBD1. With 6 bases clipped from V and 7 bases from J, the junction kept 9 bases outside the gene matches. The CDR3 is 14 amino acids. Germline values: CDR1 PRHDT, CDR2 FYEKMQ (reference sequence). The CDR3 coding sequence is TGTGCCAGCAGTCGAAACAGGGGACGACAGCCCCAGCATTTT. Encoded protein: CASSRNRGRQPQHF.

Here the CDR3 DNA reads TGTGCCAGCAGCGCAGGGTCTAATGAGCAGTTCTTC. Amino acid sequence: CASSAGSNEQFF. This chain uses TRBV7-9 with TRBJ2-1; the D gene is possibly TRBD1 (5 bases). Germline-derived CDR1 and CDR2 are SEHNR and FQNEAQ (reference sequence). Trimming took off 5 bases at V and 7 bases at J, with 9 bases between the two ends. The CDR3 length is 12 residues.

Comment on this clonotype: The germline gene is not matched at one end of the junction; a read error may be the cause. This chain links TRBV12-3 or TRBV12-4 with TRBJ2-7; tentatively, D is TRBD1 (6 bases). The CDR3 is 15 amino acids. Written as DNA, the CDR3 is TGTGCCAGCACTTTAGGACAGCTGAGCTCCTACGAGCAGTACTTC. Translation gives CASTLGQLSSYEQYF.

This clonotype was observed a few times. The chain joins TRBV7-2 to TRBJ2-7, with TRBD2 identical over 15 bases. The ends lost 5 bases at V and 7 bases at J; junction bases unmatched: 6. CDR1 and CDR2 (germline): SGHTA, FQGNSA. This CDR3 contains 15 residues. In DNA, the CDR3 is TGTGCCAGCAGCGCCGGACTAGCGGGGGGGCGGGAGCAGTACTTC. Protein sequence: CASSAGLAGGREQYF.

The CDR3 DNA reads as TGTGCCACCAGCAGAGATCAGGGCAGTCTGTATACAGATACGCAGTATTTT. Encoded protein: CATSRDQGSLYTDTQYF. This rearrangement joins TRBV15 to TRBJ2-3, with a possible D match to TRBD1 (5 bases). Trimming left V 0 bases short and J 3 bases short, with 16 bases between. The CDR3 totals 17 residues. Germline V gene sequence: CDR1 LNHNV, CDR2 YYDKDF (reference sequence).

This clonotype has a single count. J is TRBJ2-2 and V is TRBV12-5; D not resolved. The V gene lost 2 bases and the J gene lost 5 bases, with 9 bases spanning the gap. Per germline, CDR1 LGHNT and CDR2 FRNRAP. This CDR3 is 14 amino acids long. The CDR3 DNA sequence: TGTGCTAGTGGTTTGAGCGCGTTAACCGGGGAGCTGTTTTTT. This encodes CASGLSALTGELFF. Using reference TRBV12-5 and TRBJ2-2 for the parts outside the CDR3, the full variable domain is DARVTQTPRHKVTEMGQEVTMRCQPILGHNTVFWYRQTMMQGLELLAYFRNRAPLDDSGMPKDRFSAEMPDATLATLKIQPSEPRDSAVYFCASGLSALTGELFFGEGSRLTVL.

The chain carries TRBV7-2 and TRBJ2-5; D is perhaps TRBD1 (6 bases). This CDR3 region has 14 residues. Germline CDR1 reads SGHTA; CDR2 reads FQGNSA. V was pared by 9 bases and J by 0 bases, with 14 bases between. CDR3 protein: CASQNRVNQETQYF. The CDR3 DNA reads TGTGCCAGTCAAAACAGGGTAAACCAAGAGACCCAGTACTTC. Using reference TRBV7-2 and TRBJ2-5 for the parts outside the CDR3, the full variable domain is GAGVSQSPSNKVTEKGKDVELRCDPISGHTALYWYRQSLGQGLEFLIYFQGNSAPDKSGLPSDRFSAERTGGSVSTLTIQRTQQEDSAVYLCASQNRVNQETQYFGPGTRLLVL.

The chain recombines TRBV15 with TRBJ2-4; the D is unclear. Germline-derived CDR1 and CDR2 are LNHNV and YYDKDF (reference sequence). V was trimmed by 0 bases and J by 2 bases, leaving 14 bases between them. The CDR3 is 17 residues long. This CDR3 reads CATSRDPAGSPKNIQYF. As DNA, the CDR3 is TGTGCCACCAGCAGAGATCCTGCAGGCTCGCCCAAAAACATTCAGTACTTC.

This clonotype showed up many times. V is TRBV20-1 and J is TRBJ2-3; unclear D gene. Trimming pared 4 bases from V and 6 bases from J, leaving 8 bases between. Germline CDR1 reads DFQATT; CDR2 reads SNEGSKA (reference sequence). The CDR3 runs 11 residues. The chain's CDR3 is CSATVKDTQYF. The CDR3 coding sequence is TGCAGTGCTACAGTGAAGGATACGCAGTATTTT.

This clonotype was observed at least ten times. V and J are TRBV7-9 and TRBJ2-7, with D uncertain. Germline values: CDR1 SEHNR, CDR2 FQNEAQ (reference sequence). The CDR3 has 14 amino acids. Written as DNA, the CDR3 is TGTGCCAGCACCTTACTTCGGAGCTCCTACGAGCAGTACGTC. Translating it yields CASTLLRSSYEQYV.

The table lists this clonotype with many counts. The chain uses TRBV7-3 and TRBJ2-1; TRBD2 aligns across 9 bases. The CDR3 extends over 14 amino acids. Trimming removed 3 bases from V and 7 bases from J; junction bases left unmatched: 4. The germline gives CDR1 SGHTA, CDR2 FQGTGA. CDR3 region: CASSFSGGKNEQFF. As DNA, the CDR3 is TGTGCCAGCAGCTTTAGCGGGGGCAAAAATGAGCAGTTCTTC.

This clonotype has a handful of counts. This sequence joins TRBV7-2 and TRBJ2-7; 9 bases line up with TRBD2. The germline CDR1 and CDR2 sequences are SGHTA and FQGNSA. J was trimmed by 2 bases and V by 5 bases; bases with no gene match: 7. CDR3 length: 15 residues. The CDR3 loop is CASSRLAVDPYEQYF. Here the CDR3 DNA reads TGTGCCAGCAGCCGACTAGCGGTGGATCCCTACGAGCAGTACTTC.

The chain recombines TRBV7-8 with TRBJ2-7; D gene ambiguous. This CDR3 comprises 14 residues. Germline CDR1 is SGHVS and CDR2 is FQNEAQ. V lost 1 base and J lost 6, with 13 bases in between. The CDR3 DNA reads TGTGCCAGCAGCTTAGAGGCCTTCTCGGGCGAGCAGTACTTC. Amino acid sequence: CASSLEAFSGEQYF.

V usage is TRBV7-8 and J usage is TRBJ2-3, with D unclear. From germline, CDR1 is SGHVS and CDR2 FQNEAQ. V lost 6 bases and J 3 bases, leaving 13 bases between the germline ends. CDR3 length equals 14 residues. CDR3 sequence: CASRMSASTDTQYF. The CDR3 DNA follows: TGTGCCAGCAGGATGAGCGCTAGTACAGATACGCAGTATTTT.